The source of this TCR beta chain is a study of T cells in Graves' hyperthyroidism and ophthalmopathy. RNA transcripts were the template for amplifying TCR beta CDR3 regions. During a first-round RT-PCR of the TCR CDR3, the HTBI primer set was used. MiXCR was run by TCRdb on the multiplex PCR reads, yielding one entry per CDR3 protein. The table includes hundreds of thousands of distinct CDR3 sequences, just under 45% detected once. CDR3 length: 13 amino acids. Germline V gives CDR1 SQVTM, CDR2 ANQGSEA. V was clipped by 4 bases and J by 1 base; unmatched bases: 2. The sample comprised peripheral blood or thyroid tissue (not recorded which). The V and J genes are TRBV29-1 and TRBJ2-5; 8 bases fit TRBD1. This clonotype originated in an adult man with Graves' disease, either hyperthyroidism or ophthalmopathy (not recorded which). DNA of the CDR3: TGCAGCGTTGCCGACAGGGGCCAAGAGACCCAGTACTTC. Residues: CSVADRGQETQYF. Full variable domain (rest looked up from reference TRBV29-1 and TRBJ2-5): SAVISQKPSRDICQRGTSLTIQCQVDSQVTMMFWYRQQPGQSLTLIATANQGSEATYESGFVIDKFPISRPNLTFSTLTVSNMSPEDSSIYLCSVADRGQETQYFGPGTRLLVL.